The 8 T cell receptor beta chains presented below share a single source sample, sequenced in a study of T cell responses to AZD1222 COVID-19 vaccine. Repertoires were generated with immunoSEQ multiplex PCR, while TCRdb's copy carries only in-frame clones and drops some. This table has roughly 100,000 clones, 70% to 90% appearing once. The sequences come from peripheral blood, collected on day 0 of AZD1222 vaccination. These receptors were obtained from an adult in good health.

This clone appeared many times. The chain links TRBV10-3 to TRBJ1-5; no clear D. The V end was cut by 0 bases, the J end by 5 bases, with 8 bases between. Germline values: CDR1 ENHRY, CDR2 SYGVKD. The CDR3 is 14 amino acids. CDR3 DNA sequence: TGTGCCATCAGTGAGTCCGGGAGGGATCAGCCCCAGCATTTT. Protein: CAISESGRDQPQHF.

This sequence joins TRBV27 and TRBJ1-1; a weak D match, TRBD1 (5 bases). The V end lost 0 bases, the J end lost 3 bases, and 5 bases lay between the germline ends. This CDR3 comprises 13 residues. Germline-derived CDR1 and CDR2 are MNHEY and SMNVEV (reference sequence). CDR3 protein: CASSLSRDTEAFF. The CDR3 DNA reads TGTGCCAGCAGTTTATCCAGGGACACTGAAGCTTTCTTT.

This clone has only one observation. The chain is built from TRBV10-3 and TRBJ2-7, with TRBD2 matching 10 bases. The germline V gene has CDR1 ENHRY and CDR2 SYGVKD. The V gene end was trimmed by 10 bases and the J gene end by 5 bases; junction bases not matched to a gene: 14. CDR3 size: 15 residues. CDR3 DNA: TGTGCCACACGGGGTAGCGGGAGGCCAGGGGACGAGCAGTACTTC. Protein: CATRGSGRPGDEQYF.

The chain is built from TRBV19 and TRBJ2-3; D possibly matches TRBD1 or TRBD2 (6 bases each). Germline lookup yields CDR1 LNHDA and CDR2 SQIVND (reference sequence). There are 15 residues in the CDR3. The V end was cut by 4 bases, the J end by 2 bases, with 13 bases between. DNA for the CDR3: TGTGCCAGTAGTAGAGGGGGACTTAACACAGATACGCAGTATTTT. It encodes CASSRGGLNTDTQYF.

The V gene is TRBV5-1, the J gene TRBJ2-1; D remains ambiguous. This CDR3 has 13 amino acids. V shed 0 bases and J shed 5 bases, with 6 bases lying between them. Germline V gives CDR1 SGHRS, CDR2 YFSETQ. CDR3 in DNA: TGCGCCAGCAGCTTGGCCTTAGACAATGAGCAGTTCTTC. It translates to CASSLALDNEQFF.

The V call is TRBV30, the J call TRBJ1-4, with D hard to call. V gave up 2 bases and J gave up 7 bases, with 8 bases separating them. The length of the CDR3 is 12 residues. Germline V gene data show CDR1 as GTSNPN and CDR2 as SVGIG (reference sequence). The CDR3 is CAWSWGGEKLFF. The CDR3 DNA reads as TGTGCCTGGAGTTGGGGTGGTGAAAAACTGTTTTTT. Full variable domain (missing parts from reference TRBV30 and TRBJ1-4): SQTIHQWPATLVQPVGSPLSLECTVEGTSNPNLYWYRQAAGRGLQLLFYSVGIGQISSEVPQNLSASRPQDRQFILSSKKLLLSDSGFYLCAWSWGGEKLFFGSGTQLSVL.

This chain joins TRBV19 and TRBJ2-5, with D perhaps matching TRBD2 (6 bases). The length of the CDR3 is 15 residues. Trimming removed 6 bases at V and 5 bases at J, with 19 bases between. Germline CDR1 is LNHDA and CDR2 is SQIVND (reference sequence). This CDR3 reads CASRISGATGETQYF. The CDR3 DNA sequence: TGTGCCAGTAGAATCTCGGGAGCCACGGGGGAGACCCAGTACTTC.

V and J are TRBV6-1 and TRBJ1-1; the D gene is possibly TRBD1 (6 bases). V was shortened by 1 base and J by 0 bases, with 21 bases between the two germline ends. The CDR3 totals 19 residues. CDR1 is MNHNS, CDR2 SASEGT, per germline. The CDR3 coding sequence is TGTGCCAGCAGTGAAGATCGAAGCGTGAGGGGGATCATGAACACTGAAGCTTTCTTT. Residues: CASSEDRSVRGIMNTEAFF.